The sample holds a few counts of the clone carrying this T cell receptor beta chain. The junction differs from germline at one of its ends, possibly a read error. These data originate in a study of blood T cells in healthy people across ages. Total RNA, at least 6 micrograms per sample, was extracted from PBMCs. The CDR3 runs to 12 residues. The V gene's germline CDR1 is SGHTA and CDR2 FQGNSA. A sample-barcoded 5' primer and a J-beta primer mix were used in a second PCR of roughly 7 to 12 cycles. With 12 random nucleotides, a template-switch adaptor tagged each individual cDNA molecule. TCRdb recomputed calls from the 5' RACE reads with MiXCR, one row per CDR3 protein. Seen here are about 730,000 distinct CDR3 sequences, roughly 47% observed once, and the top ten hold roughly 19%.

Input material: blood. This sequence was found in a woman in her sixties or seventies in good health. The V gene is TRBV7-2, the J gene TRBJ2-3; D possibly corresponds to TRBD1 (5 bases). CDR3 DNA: TGTGCCAGCAGCCCCCGCACAGGTACGCAGTATTTT. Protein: CASSPRTGTQYF. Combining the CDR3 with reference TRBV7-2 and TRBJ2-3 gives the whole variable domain GAGVSQSPSNKVTEKGKDVELRCDPISGHTALYWYRQSLGQGLEFLIYFQGNSAPDKSGLPSDRFSAERTGGSVSTLTIQRTQQEDSAVYLCASSPRTGTQYFGPGTRLTVL.